This T cell receptor (beta chain) was captured by sequencing in a study of blood T cell repertoires in COVID-19. Study as a whole: The analysed material was cDNA or gDNA that came from T cells, B-cell-depleted T cells, or PBMCs.

Authors' methods: Using reference gene primer amplification, nucleated cell counts were estimated. Produced via immunoSEQ multiplex PCR; TCRdb's table is partial and in-frame only. Clonal size and the V and J genes are those of that table, whereas D and trimming came from the DNA. Of a few hundred thousand clones detected, 70% to 90% appear once; the ten largest clones hold about 7%. V lost 1 base and J lost 3, with 7 bases in between. Germline CDR1 is MGHRA and CDR2 is YSYEKL. This CDR3 comprises 14 residues. This clone was picked up a small number of times. Participant ages covered about 18 to 90 years across about 25 US areas. Clinical history reported by participants formed the basis on which cohorts were assigned.

Sequencing input: PBMCs or T cells enriched from blood (not recorded which). The clonotype comes from a woman in her forties with acute COVID-19. The chain employs TRBV4-1 and TRBJ1-5; the D is unclear. DNA of the CDR3: TGCGCCAGCAGCCAAGCAGCGGACAATCAGCCCCAGCATTTT. Protein: CASSQAADNQPQHF.